The 22 T cell receptor beta chains given below trace back to one sample, sequenced in a study of CD8 T cells in Susac syndrome. RNA, at roughly 0.5 to 1 ug, was reverse transcribed with random hexamers. TCRdb passed the immunoSEQ multiplex PCR reads through MiXCR, listing each CDR3 protein once. Of 150,000 to 200,000 distinct CDR3 sequences listed, 85% to 95% are singletons. What was sequenced was CD4+ T cells from PBMCs. These receptors came from a human donor with Susac syndrome.

The chain is built from TRBV4-3 and TRBJ2-5, with D perhaps TRBD1 (5 bases). V dropped 5 bases and J dropped 4 bases, with 11 bases sitting between them. The length of the CDR3 is 13 residues. Looked up from germline, CDR1 is LGHNA and CDR2 is YSLEER. The CDR3 loop is CASSTDSRETQYF. The CDR3 DNA is TGCGCCAGCAGCACCGACAGTAGAGAGACCCAGTACTTC.

The CDR3 DNA follows: TGTGCCAGCAGCCAAGATTACCCGGGTCAGCCCCAGCATTTT. It codes for CASSQDYPGQPQHF. V gene TRBV3-1 combines with J gene TRBJ1-5; D gene ambiguous. V lost 0 bases, J lost 6 bases, and 9 bases lay in between. This CDR3 has 14 residues. Germline CDR1 is LGHDT and CDR2 is YNNKEL (reference sequence).

V gene TRBV15 combines with J gene TRBJ1-5; D might be TRBD1 (5 bases). V was pared by 5 bases and J by 7 bases, with 18 bases between. CDR1 and CDR2 from the germline V gene are LNHNV and YYDKDF (reference sequence). The CDR3 is made up of 15 amino acids. The DNA of the CDR3 is TGTGCCACCAGCGTCGAGAGGGCAGGGAACCAGCCCCAGCATTTT. Residues: CATSVERAGNQPQHF. Drawing the rest from reference TRBV15 and TRBJ1-5, the complete variable domain is DAMVIQNPRYQVTQFGKPVTLSCSQTLNHNVMYWYQQKSSQAPKLLFHYYDKDFNNEADTPDNFQSRRPNTSFCFLDIRSPGLGDTAMYLCATSVERAGNQPQHFGDGTRLSIL.

The chain carries TRBV5-1 and TRBJ1-4; D not resolved. V was trimmed by 4 bases and J by 3 bases, leaving 10 bases between them. The V gene's germline CDR1 is SGHRS and CDR2 YFSETQ. The CDR3 runs 14 residues. The CDR3 here is CASSHTAANEKLFF. CDR3 bases: TGCGCCAGCAGCCACACTGCGGCTAATGAAAAACTGTTTTTT.

The chain combines TRBV4-2 with TRBJ2-1, with 11 bases identical to TRBD2. The germline CDR1 and CDR2 sequences are LGHNA and YNFKEQ. V shed 3 bases, J shed 1 base, and the junction held 8 bases outside the gene matches. The CDR3 contains 18 residues. In nucleotides, the CDR3 is TGTGCCAGCAGCCACGGGACTAGCGGCTCGTCTTCCTACAATGAGCAGTTCTTC. Translating gives CASSHGTSGSSSYNEQFF.

The chain joins TRBV27 to TRBJ1-4; possible D gene TRBD1, 5 bases. The germline V gene encodes CDR1 MNHEY and CDR2 SMNVEV (reference sequence). The ends were cut back, 4 bases at V and 2 bases at J, with 11 bases in the middle. This CDR3 region has 15 residues. The CDR3 coding sequence is TGTGCCAGCAGTTACGAGGGGCGTACTAATGAAAAACTGTTTTTT. Its translation is CASSYEGRTNEKLFF.

The gene calls are TRBV20-1 and TRBJ1-1; no clear D. Germline assignment: CDR1 DFQATT and CDR2 SNEGSKA (reference sequence). The CDR3 is 12 amino acids. V lost 5 bases to trimming and J lost 0 bases, with 7 bases between them. CDR3 nucleotide sequence: TGCAGTGCTGGTTATATGAACACTGAAGCTTTCTTT. Residues: CSAGYMNTEAFF.

The rearrangement joins TRBV6-2 or TRBV6-3 to TRBJ1-2; 7 nucleotides agree with TRBD1. Germline lookup yields CDR1 MNHEY and CDR2 SVGEGT. Trimming took 6 bases from V and 6 from J; bases not matched to a gene: 10. The CDR3 is 14 residues long. CDR3 loop: CASSPEGATNGYTF. In DNA form, the CDR3 reads TGTGCCAGCAGCCCGGAGGGGGCAACGAATGGCTACACCTTC.

The chain joins TRBV28 to TRBJ1-2; D might be TRBD1 (5 bases). Trimming removed 6 bases at V and 5 bases at J, with 19 bases between. The CDR3 has 15 residues. Germline V gives CDR1 MDHEN, CDR2 SYDVKM. CDR3: CASRLQGPWGYGYTF. CDR3 bases: TGTGCCAGCAGACTGCAGGGTCCCTGGGGGTATGGCTACACCTTC.

V gene TRBV5-1 combines with J gene TRBJ1-6; D gene ambiguous. The CDR3 has 12 amino acids. Trimming cost V 7 bases and J 3 bases, with 5 bases left between them. CDR1 and CDR2 from the germline V gene are SGHRS and YFSETQ. The CDR3 region has the DNA TGCGCCAGCGCCATCTATAATTCACCCCTCCACTTT. Encoded protein: CASAIYNSPLHF.

The rearrangement links TRBV20-1 to TRBJ2-5, with a tentative D call TRBD2 (6 bases). CDR1 and CDR2 (germline): DFQATT, SNEGSKA (reference sequence). The CDR3 length is 12 residues. Between the trimmed V and J ends, which lost 5 bases and 4 bases, there was a span of 11 bases. The CDR3 is CSAPRGGETQYF. The CDR3 coding sequence is TGCAGTGCTCCCCGGGGAGGAGAGACCCAGTACTTC.

The chain carries TRBV13 and TRBJ2-5, with 8 bases lining up with TRBD1. The CDR3 totals 13 residues. CDR1 PRHDT and CDR2 FYEKMQ come from the germline V gene (reference sequence). J was trimmed by 4 bases and V by 5 bases; bases with no gene match: 3. CDR3 coding DNA: TGTGCCAGCAGCCCGACAGGGGTAGAGACCCAGTACTTC. It yields the protein CASSPTGVETQYF.

This sequence joins TRBV24-1 and TRBJ1-1, with unresolved D. V lost 7 bases to trimming and J lost 5 bases, with 10 bases between them. The CDR3 runs to 12 residues. CDR1 and CDR2 from the germline V gene are KGHDR and SFDVKD. This CDR3 is CATRGRETEAFF. The CDR3 DNA reads TGTGCCACCAGGGGTAGGGAGACTGAAGCTTTCTTT.

The gene calls are TRBV6-1 and TRBJ1-5; D is possibly TRBD1 (6 bases). V lost 8 bases and J 6 bases, leaving 17 bases between the germline ends. Germline V gene sequence: CDR1 MNHNS, CDR2 SASEGT. The CDR3 sequence is 14 residues long. The CDR3 DNA reads TGTGCCAGCGACGACAGGTCTGGCGGTCAGCCCCAGCATTTT. It is translated as CASDDRSGGQPQHF.

This chain links TRBV9 with TRBJ1-1; TRBD1 aligns across 9 bases. Germline V gene sequence: CDR1 SGDLS, CDR2 YYNGEE. Trimming removed 0 bases from V and 4 bases from J; junction bases left unmatched: 4. CDR3 length: 15 amino acids. The CDR3 DNA reads TGTGCCAGCAGCGTAGGGGACAGGGCTCCCACTGAAGCTTTCTTT. Protein product: CASSVGDRAPTEAFF.

CDR3 amino acids: CASSQMRNTEAFF. The CDR3, as DNA: TGTGCCAGCAGCCAAATGAGGAACACTGAAGCTTTCTTT. The gene calls are TRBV12-3 or TRBV12-4 and TRBJ1-1; D is ambiguous. V lost 6 bases, J lost 1 base, and 9 bases lay in between. The length of the CDR3 is 13 residues.

The V call is TRBV2, the J call TRBJ2-2; no clear D. CDR3 length equals 12 residues. Germline CDR1 and CDR2: SNHLY and FYNNEI. V dropped 1 base and J dropped 7 bases, with 4 bases sitting between them. The CDR3 region is CASSEDGGELFF. The CDR3 nucleotides are TGTGCCAGCAGTGAAGATGGCGGGGAGCTGTTTTTT.

V gene TRBV5-1 combines with J gene TRBJ2-5; 10 bases line up with TRBD1. V was pared by 1 base and J by 5 bases, with 2 bases of the junction left unmatched. From germline, CDR1 is SGHRS and CDR2 YFSETQ. This CDR3 is 14 amino acids long. The CDR3 nucleotides are TGCGCCAGCAGCTTGCGACAGGGGGCTGAGACCCAGTACTTC. Protein sequence: CASSLRQGAETQYF.

The chain combines TRBV5-6 with TRBJ2-3, with a possible D match to TRBD2 (5 bases). Germline CDR1 is SGHDT and CDR2 is YYEEEE. The CDR3 totals 14 residues. Trimming shortened V by 5 bases and J by 6 bases, and 16 bases separated the two germline ends. In DNA form, the CDR3 reads TGTGCCAGCAGGTCTGCGGGTTCCGTCGATACGCAGTATTTT. Its protein product is CASRSAGSVDTQYF. The full variable domain, completed using reference TRBV5-6 and TRBJ2-3, is DAGVTQSPTHLIKTRGQQVTLRCSPKSGHDTVSWYQQALGQGPQFIFQYYEEEERQRGNFPDRFSGHQFPNYSSELNVNALLLGDSALYLCASRSAGSVDTQYFGPGTRLTVL.

V and J are TRBV7-9 and TRBJ2-5; D is perhaps TRBD1 or TRBD2 (5 bases each). This CDR3 contains 13 residues. Trimming removed 3 bases at V and 13 bases at J, with 18 bases between. Germline CDR1 reads SEHNR; CDR2 reads FQNEAQ (reference sequence). The CDR3 region has the DNA TGTGCCAGCAGCTTTATTTCAGGGACGGTTCGGTACTTC. As protein: CASSFISGTVRYF.

The chain is built from TRBV12-3 or TRBV12-4 and TRBJ1-2, with 8 bases identical to TRBD1. There are 11 residues in the CDR3. V lost 8 bases to trimming and J lost 5 bases; unmatched junction nucleotides: 1. CDR3 protein: CASGQGYGYTF. The CDR3 region has the DNA TGTGCCAGCGGACAGGGTTATGGCTACACCTTC.

The V gene is TRBV2, the J gene TRBJ2-2; 9 bases line up with TRBD2. CDR1 and CDR2 from the germline V gene are SNHLY and FYNNEI. The CDR3 is 15 amino acids. J was trimmed by 5 bases and V by 7 bases; bases with no gene match: 8. The CDR3 DNA reads as TGTGCCAGCAAGAGTGGTAGCGGGGGAACCGGGGAGCTGTTTTTT. It translates to CASKSGSGGTGELFF.